This T cell receptor (beta chain) was obtained from a study of blood T cell repertoires in COVID-19 (dated by TCRdb to the early 2020s). Context from the whole study: The collaborator samples originated in the United States, Italy and Spain and spanned the acute and convalescent phases of COVID-19. The material from the prospective study consisted of cDNA or gDNA derived from T cells, B-cell-depleted T cells, or PBMCs. Subjects who had been exposed to COVID-19, were actively infected with it, or had recovered from it provided the deeply sampled blood TCRbeta repertoires that made up the dataset. The repertoires were released in a freely available public database intended as a resource for research on the immune response to SARS-CoV-2. The samples were drawn from the first 160 participants of the ongoing ImmuneRACE study and from 1,254 subjects provided by 6 global collaborators. A de-identified subject ID, COVID-19 status, age in years and sex were almost always included in the sample metadata. Where HLA class I and class II types were available, the types were taken from metadata supplied by the sample provider, not from assay-based typing.

CDR1 MNHEY and CDR2 SMNVEV are derived from the germline V gene (reference sequence). Deletion took 5 bases off V and 3 bases off J, with a span of 14 bases between the germline ends. The CDR3 holds 14 amino acids from the cysteine to the phenylalanine. The sequence is cut down to CDR3 DNA, 42 bases in frame from base 1. The full study reports these points: Clinical and demographic metadata were provided uncurated, with the amount varying by source and participant.

TCRbeta CDR3 regions were amplified from genomic DNA by means of the immunoSEQ Assay, a bias-controlled multiplex PCR. In the authors' own workflow: Nucleated cell counts per sample were estimated from amplification of reference gene primers within the assay. Sequence reads were collapsed and filtered to measure the absolute abundance of every unique TCRbeta CDR3 rearrangement. Productive Simpson clonality was computed per sample as the square root of Simpson's diversity index over productive rearrangements. Entries here come from immuneACCESS through TCRdb and include only in-frame sequences with V and J called. Some clones fail to appear in such tables; in the studies checked, an unresolved V gene covers under half of the shortfall, and the cause of the remainder is unknown. For V, J and clone size, that table is used; D and trimming come from the DNA. For this sample there are 410,000 or so clones; 89% appear just once. About 1.6% of the sample lies in the top ten.

Points on this clone: Its antigen remains unidentified. Nothing much larger sits one base from this clone, and base qualities are not available.

In Seattle, one collaborating source enrolled patients while the infection was active and tracked those patients longitudinally over the course of disease. Whole blood was collected in K2EDTA tubes by collaborating institutions according to the institutions' own protocols. Collaborator samples were shipped for TCRbeta analysis as frozen whole blood, isolated PBMCs, or DNA extracted from either sample type. The sample was peripheral blood. The receptor's source is a woman aged 40-49 years with COVID-19, enrolled during active disease. Here the chain combines TRBV27 and TRBJ2-7; the D segment could be TRBD1, given 5 matching bases. The DNA reads as follows: TGTGCCAGCAGTCTCAAACAGGTGGGCTACGAGCAGTACTTC. It translates to CASSLKQVGYEQYF.